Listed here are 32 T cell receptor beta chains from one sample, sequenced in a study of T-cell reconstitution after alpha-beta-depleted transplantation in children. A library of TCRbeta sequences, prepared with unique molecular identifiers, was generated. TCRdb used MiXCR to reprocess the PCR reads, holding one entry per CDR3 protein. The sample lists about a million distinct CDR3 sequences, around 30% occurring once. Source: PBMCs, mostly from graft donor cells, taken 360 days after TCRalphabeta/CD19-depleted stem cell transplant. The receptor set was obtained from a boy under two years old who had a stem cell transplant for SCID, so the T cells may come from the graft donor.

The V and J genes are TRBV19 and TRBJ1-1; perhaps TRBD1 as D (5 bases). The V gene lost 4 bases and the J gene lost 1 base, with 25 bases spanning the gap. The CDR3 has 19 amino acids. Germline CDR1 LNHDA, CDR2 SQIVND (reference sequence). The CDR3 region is CASSTPLGRPLMGNTEAFF. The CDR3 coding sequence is TGTGCCAGTAGTACACCCCTGGGGCGGCCTTTGATGGGGAACACTGAAGCTTTCTTT.

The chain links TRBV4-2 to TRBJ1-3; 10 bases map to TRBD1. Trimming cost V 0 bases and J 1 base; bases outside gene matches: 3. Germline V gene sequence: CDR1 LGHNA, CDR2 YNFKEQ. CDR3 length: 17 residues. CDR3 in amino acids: CASSQERGQGSGNTIYF. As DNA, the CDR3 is TGTGCCAGCAGCCAAGAACGGGGACAGGGGTCTGGAAACACCATATATTTT.

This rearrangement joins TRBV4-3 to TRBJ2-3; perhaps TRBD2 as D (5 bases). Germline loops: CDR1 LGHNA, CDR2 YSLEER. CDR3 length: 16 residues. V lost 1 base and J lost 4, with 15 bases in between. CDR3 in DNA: TGCGCCAGCAGCCAAGGACTATCCGGGGTCTCAGATACGCAGTATTTT. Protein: CASSQGLSGVSDTQYF.

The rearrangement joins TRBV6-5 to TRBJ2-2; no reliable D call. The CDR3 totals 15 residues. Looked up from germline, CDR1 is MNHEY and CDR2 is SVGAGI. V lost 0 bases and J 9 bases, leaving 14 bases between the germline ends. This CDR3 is CASSYSASHRRELFF. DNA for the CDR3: TGTGCCAGCAGTTACTCAGCCTCGCATAGGAGGGAGCTGTTTTTT.

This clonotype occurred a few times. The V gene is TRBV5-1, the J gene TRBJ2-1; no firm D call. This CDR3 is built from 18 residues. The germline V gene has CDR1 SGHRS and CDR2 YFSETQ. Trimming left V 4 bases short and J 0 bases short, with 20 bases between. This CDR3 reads CASSPTPLGSSSYNEQFF. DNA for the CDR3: TGCGCCAGCAGCCCGACTCCTTTGGGTTCAAGCTCCTACAATGAGCAGTTCTTC.

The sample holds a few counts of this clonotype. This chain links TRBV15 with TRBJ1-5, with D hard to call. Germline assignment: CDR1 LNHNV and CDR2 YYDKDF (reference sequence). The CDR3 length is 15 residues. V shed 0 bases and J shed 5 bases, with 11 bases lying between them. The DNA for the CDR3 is TGTGCCACCAGCAGAGATCCCGGCGGGCATCAGCCCCAGCATTTT. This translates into CATSRDPGGHQPQHF.

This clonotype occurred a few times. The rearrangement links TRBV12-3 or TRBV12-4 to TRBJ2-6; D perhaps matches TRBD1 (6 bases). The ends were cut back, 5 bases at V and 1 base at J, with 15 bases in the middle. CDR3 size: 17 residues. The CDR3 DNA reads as TGTGCCAGCAGTCCCGACAGGTACCTTTCTGGGGCCAACGTCCTGACTTTC. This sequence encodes CASSPDRYLSGANVLTF.

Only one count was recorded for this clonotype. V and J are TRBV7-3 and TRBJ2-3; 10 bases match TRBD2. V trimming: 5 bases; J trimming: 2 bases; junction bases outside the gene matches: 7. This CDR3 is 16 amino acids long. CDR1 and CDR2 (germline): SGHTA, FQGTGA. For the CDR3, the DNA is TGTGCCAGCAGCCCCCAGCGGGGGGGGGCCACAGATACGCAGTATTTT. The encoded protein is CASSPQRGGATDTQYF.

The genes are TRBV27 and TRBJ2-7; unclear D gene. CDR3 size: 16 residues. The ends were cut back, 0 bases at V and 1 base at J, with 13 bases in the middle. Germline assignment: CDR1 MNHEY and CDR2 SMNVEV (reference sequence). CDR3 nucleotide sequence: TGTGCCAGCAGTTTATCGGTCTCCACTCCGTCCTACGAGCAGTACTTC. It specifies CASSLSVSTPSYEQYF.

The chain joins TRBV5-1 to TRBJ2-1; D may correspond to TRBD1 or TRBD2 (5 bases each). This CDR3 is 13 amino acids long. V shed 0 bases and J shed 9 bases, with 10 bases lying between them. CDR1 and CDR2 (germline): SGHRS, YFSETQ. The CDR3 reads CASSLAQGPEQFF. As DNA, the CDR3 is TGCGCCAGCAGCTTGGCCCAGGGACCTGAGCAGTTCTTC. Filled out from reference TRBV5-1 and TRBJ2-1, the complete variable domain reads KAGVTQTPRYLIKTRGQQVTLSCSPISGHRSVSWYQQTPGQGLQFLFEYFSETQRNKGNFPGRFSGRQFSNSRSEMNVSTLELGDSALYLCASSLAQGPEQFFGPGTRLTVL.

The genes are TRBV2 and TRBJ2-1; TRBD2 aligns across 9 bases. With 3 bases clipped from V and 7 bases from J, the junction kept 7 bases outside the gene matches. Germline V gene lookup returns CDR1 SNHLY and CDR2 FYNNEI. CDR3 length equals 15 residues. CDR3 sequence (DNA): TGTGCCAGCAGTGACGGTAGCGGGGGAGCGAATGAGCAGTTCTTC. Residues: CASSDGSGGANEQFF.

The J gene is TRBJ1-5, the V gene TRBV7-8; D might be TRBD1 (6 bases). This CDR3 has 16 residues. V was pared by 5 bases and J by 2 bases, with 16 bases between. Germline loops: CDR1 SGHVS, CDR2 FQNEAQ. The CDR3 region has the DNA TGTGCCAGCAGCCACTCTAGGGGGTCGGGCAATCAGCCCCAGCATTTT. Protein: CASSHSRGSGNQPQHF.

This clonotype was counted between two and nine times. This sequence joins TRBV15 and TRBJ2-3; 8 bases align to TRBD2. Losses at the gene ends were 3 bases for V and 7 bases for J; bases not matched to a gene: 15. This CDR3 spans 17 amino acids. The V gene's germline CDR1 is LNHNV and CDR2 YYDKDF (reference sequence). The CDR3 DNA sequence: TGTGCCACCAGCAGCCCCTCCCTAGCGGGTCGCGGGAATACGCAGTATTTT. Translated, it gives CATSSPSLAGRGNTQYF.

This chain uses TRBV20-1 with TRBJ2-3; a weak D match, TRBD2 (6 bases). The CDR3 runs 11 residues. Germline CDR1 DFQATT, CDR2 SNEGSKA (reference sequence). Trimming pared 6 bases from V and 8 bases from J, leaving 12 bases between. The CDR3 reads CSANPGGTQYF. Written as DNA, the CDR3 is TGCAGTGCCAACCCCGGGGGTACGCAGTATTTT.

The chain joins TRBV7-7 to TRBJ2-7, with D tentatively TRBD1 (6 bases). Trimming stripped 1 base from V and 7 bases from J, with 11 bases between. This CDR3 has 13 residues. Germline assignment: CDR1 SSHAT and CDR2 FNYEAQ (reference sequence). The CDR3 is CASSLDTGFEQYF. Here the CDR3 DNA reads TGTGCCAGCAGCTTAGATACAGGGTTTGAGCAGTACTTC.

CDR3 sequence (DNA): TGTGCCAGCAGTGCGAGAGGGTGGGAGCAGTTCTTC. Translating gives CASSARGWEQFF. V is TRBV2 and J is TRBJ2-1; tentative D call: TRBD2 (5 bases). The V gene lost 4 bases and the J gene lost 10 bases, with 11 bases spanning the gap. The CDR3 is 12 amino acids. Germline CDR1 SNHLY, CDR2 FYNNEI.

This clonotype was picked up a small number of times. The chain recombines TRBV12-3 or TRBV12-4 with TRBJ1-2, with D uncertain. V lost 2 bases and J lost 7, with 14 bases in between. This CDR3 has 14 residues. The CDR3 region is CASSLQEVVGGYTF. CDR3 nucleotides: TGTGCCAGCAGTTTACAGGAGGTAGTTGGTGGCTACACCTTC.

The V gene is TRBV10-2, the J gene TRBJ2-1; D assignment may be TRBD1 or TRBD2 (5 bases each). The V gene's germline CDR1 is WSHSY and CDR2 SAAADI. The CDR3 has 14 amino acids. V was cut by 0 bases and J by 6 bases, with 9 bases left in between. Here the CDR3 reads CASSESGASNEQFF. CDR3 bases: TGCGCCAGCAGTGAGTCCGGGGCCTCCAATGAGCAGTTCTTC.

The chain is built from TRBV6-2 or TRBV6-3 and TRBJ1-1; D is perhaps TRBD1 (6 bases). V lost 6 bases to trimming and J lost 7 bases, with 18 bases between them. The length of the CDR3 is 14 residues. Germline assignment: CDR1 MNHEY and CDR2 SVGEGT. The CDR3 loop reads CASRGPQGYGEAFF. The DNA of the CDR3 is TGTGCCAGCAGAGGACCCCAGGGGTACGGTGAAGCTTTCTTT.

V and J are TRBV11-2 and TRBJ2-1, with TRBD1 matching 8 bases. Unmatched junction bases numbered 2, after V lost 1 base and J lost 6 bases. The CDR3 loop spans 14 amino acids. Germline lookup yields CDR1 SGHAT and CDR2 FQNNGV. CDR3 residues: CASSLADRVNEQFF. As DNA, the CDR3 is TGTGCCAGCAGCTTAGCGGACAGGGTCAATGAGCAGTTCTTC.

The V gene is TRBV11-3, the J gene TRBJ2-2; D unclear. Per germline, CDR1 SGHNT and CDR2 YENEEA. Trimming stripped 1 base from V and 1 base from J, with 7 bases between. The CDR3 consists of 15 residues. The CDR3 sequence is CASSLGLKNTGELFF. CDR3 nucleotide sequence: TGTGCCAGCAGCTTAGGTCTGAAGAACACCGGGGAGCTGTTTTTT.

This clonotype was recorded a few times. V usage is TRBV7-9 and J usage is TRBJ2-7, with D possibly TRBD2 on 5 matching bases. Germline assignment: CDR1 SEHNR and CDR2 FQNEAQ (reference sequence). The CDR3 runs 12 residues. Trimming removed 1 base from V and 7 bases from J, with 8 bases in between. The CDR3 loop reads CASSLVREEQYF. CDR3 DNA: TGTGCCAGCAGCTTAGTGAGGGAAGAGCAGTACTTC.

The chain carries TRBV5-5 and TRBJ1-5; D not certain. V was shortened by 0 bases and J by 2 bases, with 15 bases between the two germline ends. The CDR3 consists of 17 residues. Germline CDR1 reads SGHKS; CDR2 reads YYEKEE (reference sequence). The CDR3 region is CASSLALTAVGNQPQHF. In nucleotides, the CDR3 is TGTGCCAGCAGCTTGGCGTTGACCGCCGTGGGCAATCAGCCCCAGCATTTT.

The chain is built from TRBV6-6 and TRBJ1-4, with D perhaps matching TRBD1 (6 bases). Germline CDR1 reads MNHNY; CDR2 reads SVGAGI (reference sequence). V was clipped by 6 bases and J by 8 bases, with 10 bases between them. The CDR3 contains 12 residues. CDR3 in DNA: TGTGCCAGCAGACCCGGACAGGAAAAACTGTTTTTT. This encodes CASRPGQEKLFF.

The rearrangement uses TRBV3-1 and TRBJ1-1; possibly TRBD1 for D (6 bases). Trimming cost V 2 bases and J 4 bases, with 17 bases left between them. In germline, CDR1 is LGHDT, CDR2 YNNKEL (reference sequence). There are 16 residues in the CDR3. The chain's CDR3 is CASSQRGTSAITEAFF. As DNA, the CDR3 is TGTGCCAGCAGCCAAAGGGGGACATCAGCGATCACTGAAGCTTTCTTT.

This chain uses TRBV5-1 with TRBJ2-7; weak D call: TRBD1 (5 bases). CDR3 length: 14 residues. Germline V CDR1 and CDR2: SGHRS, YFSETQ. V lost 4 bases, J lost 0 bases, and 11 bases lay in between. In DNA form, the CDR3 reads TGCGCCAGCAGCCCCGACAGTCACTCCTACGAGCAGTACTTC. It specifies CASSPDSHSYEQYF. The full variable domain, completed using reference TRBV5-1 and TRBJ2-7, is KAGVTQTPRYLIKTRGQQVTLSCSPISGHRSVSWYQQTPGQGLQFLFEYFSETQRNKGNFPGRFSGRQFSNSRSEMNVSTLELGDSALYLCASSPDSHSYEQYFGPGTRLTVT.

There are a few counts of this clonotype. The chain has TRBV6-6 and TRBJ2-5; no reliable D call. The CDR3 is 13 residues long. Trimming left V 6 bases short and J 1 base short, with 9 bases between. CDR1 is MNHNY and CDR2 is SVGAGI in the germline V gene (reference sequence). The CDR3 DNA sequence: TGTGCCAGCAGGGCAATTATCCAAGAGACCCAGTACTTC. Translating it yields CASRAIIQETQYF.

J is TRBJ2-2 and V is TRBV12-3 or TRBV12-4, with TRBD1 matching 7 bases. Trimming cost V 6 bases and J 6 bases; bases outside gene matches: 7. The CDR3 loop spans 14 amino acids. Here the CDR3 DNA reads TGTGCCAGCAGGATGACAGGGATCCCCGGGGAGCTGTTTTTT. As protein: CASRMTGIPGELFF.

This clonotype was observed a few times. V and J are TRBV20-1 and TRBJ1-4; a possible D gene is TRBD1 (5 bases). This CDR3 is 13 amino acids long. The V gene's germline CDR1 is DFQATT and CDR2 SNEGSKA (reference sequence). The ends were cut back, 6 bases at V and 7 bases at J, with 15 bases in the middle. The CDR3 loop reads CSAPRGLGEKLFF. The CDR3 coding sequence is TGCAGTGCCCCTCGGGGCTTGGGTGAAAAACTGTTTTTT.

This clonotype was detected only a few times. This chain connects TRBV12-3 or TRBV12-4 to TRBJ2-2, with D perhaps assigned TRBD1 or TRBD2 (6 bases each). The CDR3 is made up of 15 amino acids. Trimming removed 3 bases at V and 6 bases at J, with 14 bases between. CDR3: CASSFSQGRSGELFF. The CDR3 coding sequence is TGTGCCAGCAGTTTTTCCCAGGGGAGGTCCGGGGAGCTGTTTTTT.

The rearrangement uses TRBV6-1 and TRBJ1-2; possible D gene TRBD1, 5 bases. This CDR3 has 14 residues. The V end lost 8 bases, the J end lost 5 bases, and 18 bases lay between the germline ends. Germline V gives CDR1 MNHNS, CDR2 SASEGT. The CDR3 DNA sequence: TGTGCCAGCCTGTCCTGGGGACGGAGTTATGGCTACACCTTC. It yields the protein CASLSWGRSYGYTF.

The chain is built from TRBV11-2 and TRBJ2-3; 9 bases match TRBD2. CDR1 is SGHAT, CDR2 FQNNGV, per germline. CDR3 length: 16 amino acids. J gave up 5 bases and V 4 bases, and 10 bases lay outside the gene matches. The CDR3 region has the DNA TGTGCCAGCAGCTCCCTGGTGCGGGGGGGTGGAGATACGCAGTATTTT. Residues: CASSSLVRGGGDTQYF.